A single sample is the source of the 6 T cell receptor beta chains below, sequenced in a study of T cells in women clearing cervical HPV infection. Assay: immunoSEQ multiplex PCR; the TCRdb copy retains only in-frame clones and omits some. Recorded here are roughly 30,000 clones; the top ten clones represent 8.4%. Sequencing was carried out using blood buffy coat. All receptors come from a woman aged 18 to 75 with a cervical HPV16 infection that either progressed to CIN3+ or cleared (not recorded which).

On this clone: The CDR3 end falls 3 residues outside the read, so it is completed with the germline J gene. The rearrangement links TRBV5-1 to TRBJ2-7; 15 nucleotides match TRBD2. The germline V gene has CDR1 SGHRS and CDR2 YFSETQ. With 4 bases clipped from V and 4 bases from J, the junction kept 9 bases outside the gene matches. The CDR3 sequence is 17 residues long. CDR3 sequence reads: CASSPLTGTSGRYEQYF. CDR3 bases read: TGCGCCAGCAGCCCACTCACCGGGACTAGCGGGAGGTACGAG.

Concerning this clone: The read ends 3 residues before the CDR3 terminus; that terminus is restored from the germline J gene. This rearrangement joins TRBV6-1 to TRBJ2-7; 7 bases agree with TRBD1. Germline CDR1 is MNHNS and CDR2 is SASEGT. The CDR3 totals 15 residues. The junction had 6 bases not matched to a gene; V was cut back by 0 bases and J by 4 bases. This CDR3 reads CASSEAGTALYEQYF. The part of the CDR3 DNA that was read is TGTGCCAGCAGTGAAGCCGGGACAGCTTTGTACGAG.

A remark on this clone: The observed sequence ends 3 residues before the CDR3 terminus, with the missing tail filled in from the germline J gene. The V and J genes are TRBV7-2 and TRBJ1-5; 7 bases are shared with TRBD1. The ends lost 4 bases at V and 1 base at J; junction bases unmatched: 4. This CDR3 spans 15 amino acids. CDR1 is SGHTA and CDR2 is FQGNSA in the germline V gene. The covered CDR3 bases are TGTGCCAGCAGCTACGGGACAGAGAGCAATCAGCCC. Protein sequence: CASSYGTESNQP. The entire CDR3 is CASSYGTESNQPQHF.

Concerning this clone itself: The read ends 3 residues before the CDR3 terminus; that terminus is restored from the germline J gene. This sequence joins TRBV30 and TRBJ2-3; 14 nucleotides agree with TRBD2. Trimming took 5 bases from V and 4 from J; bases not matched to a gene: 11. Germline CDR1 reads GTSNPN; CDR2 reads SVGIG (reference sequence). The CDR3 is 17 residues long. This CDR3 is CAWSGLAGEKFPDTQYF. The sequenced part of the CDR3 DNA is TGTGCCTGGTCGGGACTAGCGGGAGAAAAGTTCCCAGATACG.

Points on this clone: The CDR3 end is not reached by the read, which stops 3 residues before it; the germline J gene fills it in. The rearrangement uses TRBV10-2 and TRBJ2-2, with D possibly being TRBD1 (6 bases). The V gene's germline CDR1 is WSHSY and CDR2 SAAADI. The CDR3 is 13 residues long. The sequenced CDR3 bases are TGCGCCAGCAGTGATGGGGCAGGGGAAAAG. Translation: CASSDGAGEK. The CDR3, in full, reads CASSDGAGEKLFF.

As for this clone: The CDR3 extends 3 residues past the end of the read, so its final part is completed from the germline J gene. V usage is TRBV7-9 and J usage is TRBJ1-2; possibly TRBD1 for D (6 bases). CDR3 size: 15 residues. Trimming left V 10 bases short and J 4 bases short, with 22 bases between. The germline V gene encodes CDR1 SEHNR and CDR2 FQNEAQ (reference sequence). CDR3 residues: CATRGGASRTYGYTF. CDR3 DNA, as far as it was read: TGTGCCACTCGGGGGGGGGCGTCTAGAACCTATGGC. Supplemented by reference TRBV7-9 and TRBJ1-2, the full variable domain reads DTGVSQNPRHKITKRGQNVTFRCDPISEHNRLYWYRQTLGQGPEFLTYFQNEAQLEKSRLLSDRFSAERPKGSFSTLEIQRTEQGDSAMYLCATRGGASRTYGYTFGSGTRLTVV.